These 25 T cell receptor beta chains were all obtained from the same sample, sequenced in a study of radiotherapy plus CTLA-4 blockade in lung cancer (dated by TCRdb to the late 2010s). The library was built by means of the immunoSEQ multiplex PCR assay. TCRdb took over this immuneACCESS table, retaining in-frame rearrangements with V and J assigned. Such tables are incomplete; in checked studies, under half of the missing clones stem from an unresolved V gene, and the remainder is unexplained. Across this sample there are about 120,000 clones, with 70% to 90% seen only once. More than 6.5% of the sample is taken by the ten largest. The material sequenced was peripheral blood, taken from a patient treated with radiotherapy plus ipilimumab. The receptors derive from a human donor with non-small cell lung cancer that progressed on radiotherapy plus ipilimumab.

This chain joins TRBV11-2 and TRBJ2-2, with D possibly being TRBD2 (6 bases). V was cut by 5 bases and J by 7 bases, with 17 bases left in between. Germline CDR1 and CDR2: SGHAT and FQNNGV. CDR3 length: 15 amino acids. CDR3 amino acids: CASSPREIGGGELFF. CDR3 in DNA: TGTGCCAGCAGCCCTCGGGAGATCGGTGGCGGGGAGCTGTTTTTT.

The genes are TRBV6-5 and TRBJ2-1; perhaps TRBD2 as D (6 bases). V shed 6 bases and J shed 6 bases, with 15 bases lying between them. The CDR3 is made up of 14 amino acids. CDR1 and CDR2 from the germline V gene are MNHEY and SVGAGI. The CDR3 here is CASSRGGPGNEQFF. The CDR3, as DNA: TGTGCCAGCAGCCGCGGAGGGCCGGGCAATGAGCAGTTCTTC.

This clone was observed a handful of times. The chain joins TRBV21-1 to TRBJ2-1; the tabulated D call, TRBD2, remains unverified against the DNA. TRBV21-1 is deemed a pseudogene. This CDR3 spans 13 amino acids. CDR3 in amino acids: CASSKVVANEQFF. The CDR3 coding sequence is TGTGCCAGCAGCAAAGTGGTAGCCAATGAGCAGTTCTTC.

The chain employs TRBV6-6 and TRBJ2-6; 9 bases match TRBD2. There are 16 residues in the CDR3. After removal of 8 bases from V and 4 bases from J, the junction contained 9 bases not matched to a gene. Germline V CDR1 and CDR2: MNHNY, SVGAGI (reference sequence). DNA of the CDR3: TGTGCCAGCCGAAATAGCGGGAGTACCGGGGCCAACGTCCTGACTTTC. Protein: CASRNSGSTGANVLTF.

The CDR3 protein is CASRAGTAQETQYF. The CDR3 DNA sequence: TGTGCCAGCAGGGCAGGGACGGCCCAAGAGACCCAGTACTTC. The chain uses TRBV2 and TRBJ2-5, with D perhaps matching TRBD1 or TRBD2 (5 bases each). The ends were cut back, 6 bases at V and 1 base at J, with 12 bases in the middle. CDR3 length equals 14 residues. Germline V gene data show CDR1 as SNHLY and CDR2 as FYNNEI.

The CDR3 DNA sequence: TGTGCCTGGGGGGGGACGGGAGGAGCTTACGAGCAGTACTTC. Protein product: CAWGGTGGAYEQYF. The V call is TRBV30, the J call TRBJ2-7; 7 nucleotides agree with TRBD2. Looked up from germline, CDR1 is GTSNPN and CDR2 is SVGIG (reference sequence). The CDR3 has 14 amino acids. V lost 5 bases to trimming and J lost 4 bases; unmatched junction nucleotides: 11.

The chain has TRBV9 and TRBJ1-3, with a weak D call TRBD1 (5 bases). Germline lookup yields CDR1 SGDLS and CDR2 YYNGEE. Trimming left V 3 bases short and J 0 bases short, with 16 bases between. The CDR3 length is 17 residues. The CDR3 loop is CASSASPTQDSGNTIYF. In DNA form, the CDR3 reads TGTGCCAGCAGCGCGTCCCCCACACAGGACTCTGGAAACACCATATATTTT.

The genes are TRBV6-5 and TRBJ1-1, with TRBD1 identical over 7 bases. This CDR3 has 13 amino acids. V trimming: 4 bases; J trimming: 2 bases; junction bases outside the gene matches: 1. Germline CDR1 and CDR2: MNHEY and SVGAGI. CDR3 region: CASSLGGNTEAFF. Written as DNA, the CDR3 is TGTGCCAGCAGTTTAGGGGGCAACACTGAAGCTTTCTTT.

The rearrangement uses TRBV7-8 and TRBJ2-3; possible D gene TRBD2, 5 bases. This CDR3 has 14 residues. The germline V gene has CDR1 SGHVS and CDR2 FQNEAQ. The V and J ends lost 7 bases and 0 bases respectively, with 11 bases between them. CDR3 amino acids: CASKAEVSTDTQYF. Written as DNA, the CDR3 is TGTGCCAGCAAAGCGGAGGTTAGCACAGATACGCAGTATTTT.

CDR3 amino acids: CASSANPTSGIIEQYF. The DNA of the CDR3 is TGTGCCAGCAGCGCCAATCCGACTAGCGGGATTATCGAGCAGTACTTC. The chain links TRBV9 to TRBJ2-7; TRBD2 agrees at 11 bases. The germline V gene encodes CDR1 SGDLS and CDR2 YYNGEE. With 3 bases clipped from V and 6 bases from J, the junction kept 11 bases outside the gene matches. The CDR3 runs to 16 residues.

This clone appeared a few times. The chain carries TRBV7-9 and TRBJ1-4, with a weak D call TRBD1 (6 bases). CDR1 SEHNR and CDR2 FQNEAQ come from the germline V gene (reference sequence). The CDR3 runs to 14 residues. With 5 bases removed from V and 4 bases from J, the gap between germline ends came to 11 bases. CDR3 DNA sequence: TGTGCCAGCAGCCTGAGGGGGGGTAATGAAAAACTGTTTTTT. Its protein is CASSLRGGNEKLFF.

The genes are TRBV9 and TRBJ1-3; D is unresolved. Germline values: CDR1 SGDLS, CDR2 YYNGEE. The CDR3 runs 14 residues. With 2 bases removed from V and 0 bases from J, the gap between germline ends came to 6 bases. The CDR3 bases are TGTGCCAGCAGCGTTACATTCTCTGGAAACACCATATATTTT. Encoded protein: CASSVTFSGNTIYF.

J is TRBJ2-6 and V is TRBV2, with 11 bases matching TRBD2. Per germline, CDR1 SNHLY and CDR2 FYNNEI. Trimming at V came to 5 bases and at J to 1 base, leaving 4 bases not matched to a gene. The CDR3 is made up of 17 amino acids. The CDR3 nucleotides are TGTGCCAGCAGTATCCTAGCGGGAGGTTCTGGGGCCAACGTCCTGACTTTC. As protein: CASSILAGGSGANVLTF.

The chain has TRBV18 and TRBJ2-7; 9 bases are a match to TRBD2. There are 15 residues in the CDR3. The V gene end was trimmed by 2 bases and the J gene end by 2 bases; junction bases not matched to a gene: 4. The V gene's germline CDR1 is KGHSH and CDR2 LQKENI. CDR3 in amino acids: CASSPLAGGPYEQYF. In nucleotides, the CDR3 is TGTGCCAGCTCACCATTGGCGGGAGGGCCCTACGAGCAGTACTTC.

This chain uses TRBV18 with TRBJ1-2, with D hard to call. This CDR3 contains 14 residues. Trimming removed 2 bases from V and 2 bases from J, with 9 bases in between. CDR1 is KGHSH, CDR2 LQKENI, per germline. The CDR3 sequence: CASSPSDTNYGYTF. The CDR3 region has the DNA TGTGCCAGCTCACCATCTGACACGAACTATGGCTACACCTTC.

This chain joins TRBV7-3 and TRBJ1-5; a weak D match, TRBD1 (5 bases). The length of the CDR3 is 14 residues. CDR1 and CDR2 (germline): SGHTA, FQGTGA. Trimming pared 2 bases from V and 7 bases from J, leaving 12 bases between. This CDR3 is CASSLAPGTQPQHF. Here the CDR3 DNA reads TGTGCCAGCAGCTTAGCCCCAGGGACCCAGCCCCAGCATTTT.

V is TRBV6-6 and J is TRBJ1-5; D remains ambiguous. From germline, CDR1 is MNHNY and CDR2 SVGAGI (reference sequence). Trimming shortened V by 0 bases and J by 7 bases, and 4 bases separated the two germline ends. The CDR3 totals 12 residues. The CDR3 nucleotides are TGTGCCAGCAGTTACTCCTTACAGCCCCAGCATTTT. It codes for CASSYSLQPQHF.

The CDR3 reads CASSVRGSSYEQYF. The CDR3 nucleotides are TGTGCCAGCAGTGTGCGGGGGAGCTCCTACGAGCAGTACTTC. The J gene is TRBJ2-7, the V gene TRBV2, with 7 bases fitting TRBD2. V lost 4 bases, J lost 0 bases, and 3 bases stayed unmatched. This CDR3 is built from 14 residues. In germline, CDR1 is SNHLY, CDR2 FYNNEI.

This clone was recorded only once. The gene calls are TRBV6-1 and TRBJ2-1, with D unclear. V was trimmed by 8 bases and J by 4 bases, leaving 15 bases between them. Germline V gene data show CDR1 as MNHNS and CDR2 as SASEGT. This CDR3 region has 14 residues. CDR3 region: CASDKTLGYNEQFF. The CDR3 DNA reads as TGTGCCAGCGACAAGACATTAGGGTACAATGAGCAGTTCTTC.

This chain connects TRBV14 to TRBJ2-6; 7 bases agree with TRBD1. Germline-derived CDR1 and CDR2 are SGHDN and FVKESK. The J segment lost 5 bases and the V segment lost 0 bases, leaving 1 base of the junction unmatched. CDR3 length equals 15 residues. Written as DNA, the CDR3 is TGTGCCAGCAGCCAAGACAGGGGGTGGGCCAACGTCCTGACTTTC. Translation gives CASSQDRGWANVLTF. Variable domain in full (rest from reference TRBV14 and TRBJ2-6): EAGVTQFPSHSVIEKGQTVTLRCDPISGHDNLYWYRRVMGKEIKFLLHFVKESKQDESGMPNNRFLAERTGGTYSTLKVQPAELEDSGVYFCASSQDRGWANVLTFGAGSRLTVL.

This chain links TRBV6-5 with TRBJ1-5; D possibly corresponds to TRBD1 (5 bases). The CDR3 extends over 15 amino acids. V lost 8 bases and J 3 bases, leaving 17 bases between the germline ends. Germline V gene sequence: CDR1 MNHEY, CDR2 SVGAGI. The CDR3 sequence is CASSLAGASNQPQHF. The CDR3 bases are TGTGCCAGCTCCCTTGCCGGGGCCTCCAATCAGCCCCAGCATTTT.

This clone was seen just once. The J gene is TRBJ2-1, the V gene TRBV10-2, with D perhaps matching TRBD2 (5 bases). The CDR3 sequence is 13 residues long. From germline, CDR1 is WSHSY and CDR2 SAAADI. V lost 2 bases and J 3 bases, leaving 5 bases between the germline ends. The DNA for the CDR3 is TGCGCCAGCAGTGAGGGGAGCTACAATGAGCAGTTCTTC. This sequence encodes CASSEGSYNEQFF.

This clone was found once. This rearrangement joins TRBV5-1 to TRBJ1-1; D is possibly TRBD1 (5 bases). CDR3 length: 15 amino acids. V was shortened by 0 bases and J by 4 bases, with 13 bases between the two germline ends. The germline V gene has CDR1 SGHRS and CDR2 YFSETQ. DNA for the CDR3: TGCGCCAGCAGCTTGGAGGGCAGGGCCGCCACTGAAGCTTTCTTT. It yields the protein CASSLEGRAATEAFF. Combining the CDR3 with reference TRBV5-1 and TRBJ1-1 gives the whole variable domain KAGVTQTPRYLIKTRGQQVTLSCSPISGHRSVSWYQQTPGQGLQFLFEYFSETQRNKGNFPGRFSGRQFSNSRSEMNVSTLELGDSALYLCASSLEGRAATEAFFGQGTRLTVV.

The chain has TRBV27 and TRBJ2-7; 9 nucleotides align to TRBD2. The ends lost 5 bases at V and 5 bases at J; junction bases unmatched: 19. Germline CDR1 MNHEY, CDR2 SMNVEV (reference sequence). CDR3 length: 18 residues. The CDR3 loop reads CASSPATALAGGPHEQYF. The CDR3 DNA is TGTGCCAGCAGTCCCGCCACCGCCTTGGCGGGAGGGCCTCACGAGCAGTACTTC.

This clone was detected once. The CDR3 DNA is TGTGCCAGCAGCTTAGATCTGCCCTACGGGCGGGGAGGGTACAATGAGCAGTTCTTC. It codes for CASSLDLPYGRGGYNEQFF. The gene calls are TRBV11-2 and TRBJ2-1, with 7 bases that match TRBD2. The CDR3 is made up of 19 amino acids. Germline trimming cut 0 bases from V and 4 bases from J; bases unmatched to any gene: 15. Germline CDR1 SGHAT, CDR2 FQNNGV. The full variable domain, rest sourced from reference TRBV11-2 and TRBJ2-1, is EAGVAQSPRYKIIEKRQSVAFWCNPISGHATLYWYQQILGQGPKLLIQFQNNGVVDDSQLPKDRFSAERLKGVDSTLKIQPAKLEDSAVYLCASSLDLPYGRGGYNEQFFGPGTRLTVL.